The 14 T cell receptor beta chains reported below all come from one sample, sequenced in a study of T cells after yellow fever vaccination. In TCRdb, the 5' RACE reads were re-called with MiXCR into one record per CDR3 protein. The sample shows about 330,000 distinct CDR3 sequences, approximately 8% of them seen only once. This specimen consisted of PBMCs, obtained about 41 days after the first yellow fever vaccination. These receptors all stem from a man aged 18 to 30 who received the YFV17D yellow fever vaccine.

This clonotype was picked up a small number of times. This chain uses TRBV29-1 with TRBJ1-4, with D tentatively TRBD1 (5 bases). This CDR3 contains 14 residues. Per germline, CDR1 SQVTM and CDR2 ANQGSEA. V lost 6 bases and J lost 0, with 11 bases in between. The CDR3 nucleotides read TGCAGCGTGACAGAAGTTGCAACTAATGAAAAACTGTTTTTT. It specifies CSVTEVATNEKLFF.

This clonotype was seen a few times. The chain couples TRBV12-3 or TRBV12-4 to TRBJ1-5, with D possibly matching TRBD1 (5 bases). Trimming cost V 6 bases and J 0 bases, with 9 bases left between them. This CDR3 comprises 14 residues. In DNA, the CDR3 is TGTGCCAGCAGAAGGGGTGGTAGCAATCAGCCCCAGCATTTT. Amino acid sequence: CASRRGGSNQPQHF.

Many counts were recorded for this clonotype. The rearrangement joins TRBV12-3 or TRBV12-4 to TRBJ1-2; unclear D gene. V was cut by 2 bases and J by 3 bases, with 4 bases left in between. The CDR3 has 12 residues. The CDR3 coding sequence is TGTGCCAGCAGTTTAAGGCACTATGGCTACACCTTC. Its protein product is CASSLRHYGYTF.

This clonotype was recorded a few times. CDR3 coding DNA: TGTGCCAGCAAGACAGGGGGTTTGCCACCCCTCCACTTT. The encoded protein is CASKTGGLPPLHF. The V gene is TRBV6-2 or TRBV6-3, the J gene TRBJ1-6; 9 bases agree with TRBD1. Germline trimming cut 7 bases from V and 11 bases from J; bases unmatched to any gene: 6. Germline-derived CDR1 and CDR2 are MNHEY and SVGEGT. This CDR3 is 13 amino acids long.

V gene TRBV20-1 combines with J gene TRBJ1-4; no firm D call. The V end was cut by 3 bases, the J end by 8 bases, with 13 bases between. CDR1 DFQATT and CDR2 SNEGSKA come from the germline V gene (reference sequence). The CDR3 is 13 amino acids. The CDR3 loop reads CSARGGVGEKLFF. Here the CDR3 DNA reads TGCAGTGCTAGGGGCGGGGTCGGAGAAAAACTGTTTTTT.

The chain uses TRBV6-1 and TRBJ1-1; possibly TRBD1 for D (6 bases). This CDR3 comprises 14 residues. Trimming cost V 6 bases and J 6 bases, with 17 bases left between them. Germline V gene sequence: CDR1 MNHNS, CDR2 SASEGT. The DNA of the CDR3 is TGTGCCAGCAGACTGGGGGCGGGAGGTTCTGAAGCTTTCTTT. Translation gives CASRLGAGGSEAFF.

CDR3 sequence reads: CASSVGTVGTEAFF. The CDR3 DNA sequence: TGCGCCAGCAGCGTCGGGACAGTTGGCACTGAAGCTTTCTTT. This sequence joins TRBV5-1 and TRBJ1-1; 7 nucleotides line up with TRBD1. J lost 4 bases, V lost 4 bases, and 7 bases had no gene match. CDR3 length: 14 amino acids. The germline V gene has CDR1 SGHRS and CDR2 YFSETQ. The full variable domain, with the rest looked up from reference TRBV5-1 and TRBJ1-1, is KAGVTQTPRYLIKTRGQQVTLSCSPISGHRSVSWYQQTPGQGLQFLFEYFSETQRNKGNFPGRFSGRQFSNSRSEMNVSTLELGDSALYLCASSVGTVGTEAFFGQGTRLTVV.

The V call is TRBV7-2, the J call TRBJ1-2; D unresolved. There are 12 residues in the CDR3. Germline CDR1 reads SGHTA; CDR2 reads FQGNSA. The V gene lost 2 bases and the J gene lost 6 bases, with 7 bases spanning the gap. The CDR3 reads CASSLIPDGYTF. DNA for the CDR3: TGTGCCAGCAGCTTAATTCCCGATGGCTACACCTTC.

The chain couples TRBV21-1 to TRBJ2-5; the D segment call TRBD1 is taken from the table without a DNA check. TRBV21-1 is recorded as a pseudogene. The CDR3 has 14 amino acids. CDR3 residues: CASSSKTGVETQYF. For the CDR3, the DNA is TGTGCCAGCAGCTCGAAGACAGGGGTCGAGACCCAGTACTTC.

This clonotype was counted only a few times. CDR3 protein: CASSRTGSNYGYTF. CDR3 coding DNA: TGCGCCAGCAGCCGGACAGGGTCTAACTATGGCTACACCTTC. The chain carries TRBV4-1 and TRBJ1-2; TRBD1 aligns across 8 bases. The CDR3 extends over 14 amino acids. V shed 4 bases and J 0 bases; nucleotides not matched to a gene: 1. Germline CDR1 and CDR2: MGHRA and YSYEKL.

The V and J genes are TRBV3-1 and TRBJ2-1; 9 nucleotides match TRBD2. CDR1 is LGHDT and CDR2 is YNNKEL in the germline V gene (reference sequence). The CDR3 is made up of 16 amino acids. V shed 0 bases and J 15 bases; nucleotides not matched to a gene: 15. CDR3 residues: CASSQDRLNSGGQGFF. The CDR3 bases are TGTGCCAGCAGCCAAGACCGACTGAATAGCGGGGGCCAGGGGTTCTTC.

The V call is TRBV28, the J call TRBJ1-1; tentative D call: TRBD1 (5 bases). This CDR3 has 15 residues. Trimming shortened V by 7 bases and J by 1 base, and 16 bases separated the two germline ends. The V gene's germline CDR1 is MDHEN and CDR2 SYDVKM. Written as DNA, the CDR3 is TGTGCCAGCATTGGAGCTCGGGGGGAGAACACTGAAGCTTTCTTT. Encoded protein: CASIGARGENTEAFF. Full variable domain (rest looked up from reference TRBV28 and TRBJ1-1): DVKVTQSSRYLVKRTGEKVFLECVQDMDHENMFWYRQDPGLGLRLIYFSYDVKMKEKGDIPEGYSVSREKKERFSLILESASTNQTSMYLCASIGARGENTEAFFGQGTRLTVV.

This clonotype was seen more than once but under ten times. The chain uses TRBV27 and TRBJ1-1; D is perhaps TRBD1 (5 bases). In germline, CDR1 is MNHEY, CDR2 SMNVEV (reference sequence). There are 14 residues in the CDR3. Trimming pared 2 bases from V and 8 bases from J, leaving 15 bases between. CDR3 sequence: CASSLVQGNIEAFF. The CDR3 DNA reads TGTGCCAGCAGTTTAGTCCAGGGCAATATAGAAGCTTTCTTT.

V is TRBV4-1 and J is TRBJ2-3, with D unresolved. The CDR3 has 15 residues. The V gene's germline CDR1 is MGHRA and CDR2 YSYEKL. V shed 6 bases and J shed 5 bases, with 18 bases lying between them. The CDR3 region has the DNA TGCGCCAGCAGTCAACTCTCCCTCGCGGTAGATACGCAGTATTTT. It encodes CASSQLSLAVDTQYF.